This T cell receptor (beta chain) was captured by sequencing in a study of blood T cell repertoires in COVID-19. The wider study: COVID-19 samples from acute and convalescent phases originated in the United States, Italy and Spain.

TCRdb's table, derived via immunoSEQ multiplex PCR, lists solely in-frame clones and lacks some. The sample holds some 180,000 clones; around 76% are singletons and the top ten take less than 9.5%. In Seattle, patients joined the study during active infection and were tracked longitudinally. V was trimmed by 4 bases and J by 9 bases, leaving 13 bases between them. Germline values: CDR1 LGHDT, CDR2 YNNKEL (reference sequence). CDR3 length equals 12 residues. The V call is TRBV3-1 (or the pseudogene TRBV3-2), the J call TRBJ2-7; D gene ambiguous. Sequencing used peripheral blood. The receptor was derived from a woman aged 55-70 years with COVID-19, enrolled during active disease. DNA for the CDR3: TGTGCCAGCAGCCCCGACTTGGGTGTGCAGTACTTC. Protein: CASSPDLGVQYF.